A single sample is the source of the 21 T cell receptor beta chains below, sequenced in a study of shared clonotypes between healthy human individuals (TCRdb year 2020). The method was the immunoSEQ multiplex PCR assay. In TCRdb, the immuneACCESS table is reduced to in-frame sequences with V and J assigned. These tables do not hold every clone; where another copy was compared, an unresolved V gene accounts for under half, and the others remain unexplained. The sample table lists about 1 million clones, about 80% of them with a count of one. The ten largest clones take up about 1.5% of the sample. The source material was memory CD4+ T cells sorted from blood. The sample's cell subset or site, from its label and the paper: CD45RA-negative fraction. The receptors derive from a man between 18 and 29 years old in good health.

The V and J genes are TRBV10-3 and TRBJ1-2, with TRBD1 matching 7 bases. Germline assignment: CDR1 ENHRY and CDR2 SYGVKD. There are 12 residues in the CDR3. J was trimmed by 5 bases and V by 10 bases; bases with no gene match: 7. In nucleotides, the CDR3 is TGTGCCACCCAGACAGGGAGTTATGGCTACACCTTC. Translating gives CATQTGSYGYTF.

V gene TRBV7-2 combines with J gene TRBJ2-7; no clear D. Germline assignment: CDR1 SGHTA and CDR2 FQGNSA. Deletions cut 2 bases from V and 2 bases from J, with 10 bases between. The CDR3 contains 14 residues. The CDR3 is CASSLSQDAYEQYF. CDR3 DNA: TGTGCCAGCAGCTTATCCCAGGATGCCTACGAGCAGTACTTC.

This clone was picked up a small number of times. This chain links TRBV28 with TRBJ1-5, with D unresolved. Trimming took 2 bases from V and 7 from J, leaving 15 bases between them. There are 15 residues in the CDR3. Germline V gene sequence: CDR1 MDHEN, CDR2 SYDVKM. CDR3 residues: CASSLETLSGQPQHF. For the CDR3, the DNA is TGTGCCAGCAGTTTAGAAACTTTAAGCGGGCAGCCCCAGCATTTT. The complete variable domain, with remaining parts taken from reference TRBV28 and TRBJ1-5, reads DVKVTQSSRYLVKRTGEKVFLECVQDMDHENMFWYRQDPGLGLRLIYFSYDVKMKEKGDIPEGYSVSREKKERFSLILESASTNQTSMYLCASSLETLSGQPQHFGDGTRLSIL.

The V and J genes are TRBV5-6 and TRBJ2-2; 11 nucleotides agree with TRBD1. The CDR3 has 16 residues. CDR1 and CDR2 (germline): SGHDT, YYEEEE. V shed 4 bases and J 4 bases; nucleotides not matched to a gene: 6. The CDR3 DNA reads TGTGCCAGCAGCGAAAGGACAGGGGGCACCACCGGGGAGCTGTTTTTT. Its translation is CASSERTGGTTGELFF.

CDR3 sequence (DNA): TGTGCCAGCTTCCCAGTCTCTGGAAACACCATATATTTT. This translates into CASFPVSGNTIYF. This sequence joins TRBV18 and TRBJ1-3; no clear D. The CDR3 spans 13 residues. V was cut by 7 bases and J by 0 bases, with 7 bases left in between. In germline, CDR1 is KGHSH, CDR2 LQKENI.

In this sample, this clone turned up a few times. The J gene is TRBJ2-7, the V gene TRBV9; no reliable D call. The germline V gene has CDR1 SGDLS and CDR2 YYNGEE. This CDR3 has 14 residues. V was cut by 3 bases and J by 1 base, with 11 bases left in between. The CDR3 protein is CASSGTGTSYEQYF. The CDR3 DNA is TGTGCCAGCAGCGGGACGGGCACTTCCTACGAGCAGTACTTC.

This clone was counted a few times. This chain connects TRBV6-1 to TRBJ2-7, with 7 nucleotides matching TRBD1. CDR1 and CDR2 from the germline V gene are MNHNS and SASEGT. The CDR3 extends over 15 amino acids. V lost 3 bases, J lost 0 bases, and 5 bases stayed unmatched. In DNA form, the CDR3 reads TGTGCCAGCAGTGACAGGGGGAGTATCTCCTACGAGCAGTACTTC. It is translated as CASSDRGSISYEQYF.

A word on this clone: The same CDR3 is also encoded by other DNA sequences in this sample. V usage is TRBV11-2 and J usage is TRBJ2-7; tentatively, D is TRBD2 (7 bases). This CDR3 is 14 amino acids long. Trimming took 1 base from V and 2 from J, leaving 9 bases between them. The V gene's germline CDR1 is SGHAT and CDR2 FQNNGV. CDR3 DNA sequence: TGTGCCAGCAGCTTAGGCGGGGGCCCCTACGAGCAGTACTTC. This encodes CASSLGGGPYEQYF.

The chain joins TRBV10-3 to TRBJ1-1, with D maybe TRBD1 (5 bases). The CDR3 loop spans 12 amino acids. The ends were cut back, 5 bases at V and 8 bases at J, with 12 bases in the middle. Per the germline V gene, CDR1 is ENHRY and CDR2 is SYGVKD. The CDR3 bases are TGTGCCATCAGTTCACAGGCCGTAGAAGCTTTCTTT. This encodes CAISSQAVEAFF.

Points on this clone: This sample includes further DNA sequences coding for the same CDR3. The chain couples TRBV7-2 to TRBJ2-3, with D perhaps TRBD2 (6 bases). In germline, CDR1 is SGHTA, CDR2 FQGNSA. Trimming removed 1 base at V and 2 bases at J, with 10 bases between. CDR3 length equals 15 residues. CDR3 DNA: TGTGCCAGCAGCTTAGGGCGGGATTTCACAGATACGCAGTATTTT. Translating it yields CASSLGRDFTDTQYF.

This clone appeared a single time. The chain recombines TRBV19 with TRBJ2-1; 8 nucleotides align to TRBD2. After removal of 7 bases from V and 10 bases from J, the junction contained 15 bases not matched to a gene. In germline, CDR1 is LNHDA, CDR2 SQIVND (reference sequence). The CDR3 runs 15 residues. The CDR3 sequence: CASTGRGGQGKEQFF. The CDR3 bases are TGTGCCAGTACAGGACGGGGGGGCCAAGGAAAGGAGCAGTTCTTC.

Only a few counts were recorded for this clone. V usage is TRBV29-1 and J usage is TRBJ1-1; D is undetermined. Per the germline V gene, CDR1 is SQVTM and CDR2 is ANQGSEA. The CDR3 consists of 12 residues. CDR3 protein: CSVIREATEAFF. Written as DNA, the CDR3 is TGCAGTGTAATACGGGAGGCCACTGAAGCTTTCTTT.

CDR3 in amino acids: CASSLPTGMGTEAFF. CDR3 DNA sequence: TGTGCCAGCAGCCTACCGACAGGGATGGGCACTGAAGCTTTCTTT. This chain uses TRBV7-2 with TRBJ1-1; 7 nucleotides line up with TRBD1. The J segment lost 4 bases and the V segment lost 5 bases, leaving 10 bases of the junction unmatched. The CDR3 length is 15 residues. Looked up from germline, CDR1 is SGHTA and CDR2 is FQGNSA.

The CDR3 here is CATSRALREQFF. The CDR3 DNA sequence: TGTGCCACCAGCAGAGCTCTGCGTGAGCAGTTCTTC. V and J are TRBV15 and TRBJ2-1; D not certain. The germline gives CDR1 LNHNV, CDR2 YYDKDF (reference sequence). The CDR3 has 12 amino acids. V lost 1 base, J lost 9 bases, and 7 bases lay in between.

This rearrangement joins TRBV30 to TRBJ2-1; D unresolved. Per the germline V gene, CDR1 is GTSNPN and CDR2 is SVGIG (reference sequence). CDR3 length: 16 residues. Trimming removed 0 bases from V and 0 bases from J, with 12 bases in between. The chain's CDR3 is CAWSVAGRVSYNEQFF. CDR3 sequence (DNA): TGTGCCTGGAGTGTAGCAGGACGTGTCTCCTACAATGAGCAGTTCTTC. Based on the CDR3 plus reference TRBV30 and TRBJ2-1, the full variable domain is SQTIHQWPATLVQPVGSPLSLECTVEGTSNPNLYWYRQAAGRGLQLLFYSVGIGQISSEVPQNLSASRPQDRQFILSSKKLLLSDSGFYLCAWSVAGRVSYNEQFFGPGTRLTVL.

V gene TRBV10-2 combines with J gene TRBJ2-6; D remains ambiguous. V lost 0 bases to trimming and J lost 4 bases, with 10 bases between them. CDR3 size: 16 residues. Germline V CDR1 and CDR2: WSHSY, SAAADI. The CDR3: CASSESTTPGANVLTF. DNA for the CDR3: TGCGCCAGCAGTGAGTCGACGACTCCCGGGGCCAACGTCCTGACTTTC.

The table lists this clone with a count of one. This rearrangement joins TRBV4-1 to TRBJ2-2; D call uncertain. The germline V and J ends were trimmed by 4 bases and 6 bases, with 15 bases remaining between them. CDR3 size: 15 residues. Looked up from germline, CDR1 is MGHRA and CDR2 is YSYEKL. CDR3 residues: CASSRTASFSGELFF. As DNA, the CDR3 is TGCGCCAGCAGCCGTACTGCGTCTTTCTCCGGGGAGCTGTTTTTT.

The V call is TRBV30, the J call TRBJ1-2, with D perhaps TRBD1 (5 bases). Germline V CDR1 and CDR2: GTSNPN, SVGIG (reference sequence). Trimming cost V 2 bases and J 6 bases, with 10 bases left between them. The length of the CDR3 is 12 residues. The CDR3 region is CAWSPGGDGYTF. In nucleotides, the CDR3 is TGTGCCTGGAGTCCCGGGGGGGATGGCTACACCTTC. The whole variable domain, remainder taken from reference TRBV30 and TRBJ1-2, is SQTIHQWPATLVQPVGSPLSLECTVEGTSNPNLYWYRQAAGRGLQLLFYSVGIGQISSEVPQNLSASRPQDRQFILSSKKLLLSDSGFYLCAWSPGGDGYTFGSGTRLTVV.

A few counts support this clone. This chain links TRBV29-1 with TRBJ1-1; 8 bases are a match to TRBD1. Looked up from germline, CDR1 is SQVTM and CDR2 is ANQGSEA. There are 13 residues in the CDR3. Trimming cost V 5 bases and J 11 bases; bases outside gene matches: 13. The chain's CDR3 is CSVTAPGGAYAFF. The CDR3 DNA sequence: TGCAGCGTTACCGCTCCAGGGGGCGCGTATGCTTTCTTT.

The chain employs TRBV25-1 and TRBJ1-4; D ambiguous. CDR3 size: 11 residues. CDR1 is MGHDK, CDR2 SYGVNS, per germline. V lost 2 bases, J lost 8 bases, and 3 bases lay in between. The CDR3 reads CASSEIEKLFF. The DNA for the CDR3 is TGTGCCAGCAGTGAAATCGAAAAACTGTTTTTT.

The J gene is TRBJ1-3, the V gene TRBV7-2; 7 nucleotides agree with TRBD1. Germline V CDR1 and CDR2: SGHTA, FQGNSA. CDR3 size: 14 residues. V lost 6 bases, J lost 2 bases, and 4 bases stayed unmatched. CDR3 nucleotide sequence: TGTGCCAGCAGAATCGACAGGGCTGGAAACACCATATATTTT. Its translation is CASRIDRAGNTIYF.